This entry features one T cell receptor (beta chain) sequence. The PCR ran on 60 Vbeta and 13 Jbeta primers. Profiling relied on immunoSEQ multiplex PCR, and the TCRdb table lists in-frame clones only, not all of them. Of around 120,000 clones in the sample, more than 65% were seen once. The data were obtained in a study of cytomegalovirus exposure and HLA in healthy donors. V lost 6 bases, J lost 8 bases, and 12 bases stayed unmatched. CDR3 length: 14 amino acids. Per the germline V gene, CDR1 is SEHNR and CDR2 is FQNEAQ (reference sequence). The sequencing sample was made of PBMCs. This TCR was recovered from a man younger than 35 in good health and CMV-seronegative. This chain connects TRBV7-9 to TRBJ1-1; 7 nucleotides agree with TRBD1. This chain's CDR3 is CASSTAGQLAEAFF. The DNA for the CDR3 is TGTGCCAGCAGTACTGCGGGACAGCTAGCAGAAGCTTTCTTT.